Many counts were recorded for the clone carrying this T cell receptor beta chain. What it binds is not known. Regarding time point: pre-sensitization, week 0. Stated treatment: therapeutic diphenylcyclopropenone sensitization with weekly scalp DPC. The CDR3 contains 15 residues. Germline lookup yields CDR1 SQVTM and CDR2 ANQGSEA. The V end lost 4 bases, the J end lost 9 bases, and 22 bases lay between the germline ends. TCRdb used MiXCR to reprocess the RACE reads, holding one entry per CDR3 protein. This sample has about 120,000 distinct CDR3 sequences, with approximately 13% found just once. The sample is drawn from a study of human T cells and chemical hapten exposure. Background on the study: The variation in per-sample TCR yields arose mainly from small differences in pooled library volumes. Broader study findings: Expanded TCRs produced significantly more large CDR3 similarity clusters than controls did. Once DPC sensitization occurred, TCRs above 1 in 1000 frequency showed no change. Donors in the study had alopecia, meaning their immune response may differ from healthy people's.

The sample here was whole blood, taken in connection with sensitization to the hapten diphenylcyclopropenone (DPC). The rearrangement uses TRBV29-1 and TRBJ2-1; possibly TRBD1 or TRBD2 for D (5 bases each). The TCR comes from a woman aged 18-29 years with alopecia areata. Some clones in this sample may be carry-over from other donors' samples. CDR3 nucleotides: TGCAGCGTTGGTGAGTGGACACGGTCCGGAGGTGAGCAGTTCTTC. Residues: CSVGEWTRSGGEQFF.